This T cell receptor (beta chain) was obtained from a study of blood T cell repertoires in COVID-19. About the research overall: T cells, B-cell-depleted T cells, or PBMCs provided the cDNA or gDNA that served as material.

Germline CDR1 reads MNHEY; CDR2 reads SVGAGI. The CDR3 loop spans 16 amino acids. J was trimmed by 0 bases and V by 4 bases; bases with no gene match: 4. Authors' methods: Reference gene primers were amplified, and this amplification served to estimate nucleated cell counts. Data came from immunoSEQ multiplex PCR; TCRdb stores just in-frame clones and leaves some out. The D gene and trimming were derived from the DNA, and the V and J assignments and clone size from that table. Among 250,000 to 300,000 clones, around 80% were seen once, and the ten largest hold 4.1%. Assignments of participants to cohorts depended upon their own reported clinical history.

The chain combines TRBV6-5 with TRBJ2-3; 10 nucleotides align to TRBD2. The sequenced sample was PBMCs or T cells enriched from blood (not recorded which). The origin of this receptor is a man aged 25 to 40 with acute COVID-19. The CDR3 spells CASSSKTSGSTDTQYF. The CDR3 DNA follows: TGTGCCAGCAGTTCGAAGACTAGCGGGAGCACAGATACGCAGTATTTT.